The rows below give T cell receptor beta chains drawn from one sample of a study of neurological immune-mediated disorders. MiXCR, run by TCRdb on the 5' RACE reads, gives a single entry per CDR3 protein. The table records about 55,000 distinct CDR3 sequences, 24% of them present only once. The specimen was PBMCs. Receptor source: a man in his sixties with HTLV-1-associated myelopathy (HAM/TSP). Both conserved end residues are part of each CDR3. Fields, in order: J gene, D gene, clone size, V gene, CDR3 protein, CDR3 DNA. A D gene is named only where the DNA matches it firmly. Size tells how often a clone was seen (once, few, many) or the class of an expanded clone, and some rows leave it out.

j_gene: TRBJ2-3; d_gene: .; abundance: many; v_gene: TRBV10-3; CDR3aa: CAINPGHTPDTQYF; CDR3nt: TGTGCCATCAATCCGGGACATACCCCAGATACGCAGTATTTT
j_gene: TRBJ1-4; d_gene: .; abundance: many; v_gene: TRBV5-1; CDR3aa: CASSLGRLTTNEKLFF; CDR3nt: TGCGCCAGCAGCTTGGGCAGACTAACAACTAATGAAAAACTGTTTTTT
j_gene: TRBJ2-1; d_gene: TRBD1; abundance: many; v_gene: TRBV29-1; CDR3aa: CSAQTGAYNEQFF; CDR3nt: TGCAGCGCCCAGACAGGGGCCTACAATGAGCAGTTCTTC
j_gene: TRBJ2-3; d_gene: TRBD1; abundance: many; v_gene: TRBV5-1; CDR3aa: CASSLGTGSSSTDTQYF; CDR3nt: TGCGCCAGCAGCTTGGGGACAGGAAGCTCTAGCACAGATACGCAGTATTTT
j_gene: TRBJ2-7; d_gene: TRBD2; abundance: many; v_gene: TRBV20-1; CDR3aa: CSAPVGLAGAWEQYF; CDR3nt: TGCAGTGCACCGGTGGGTCTAGCGGGAGCCTGGGAGCAGTACTTC
j_gene: TRBJ2-1; d_gene: .; abundance: .; v_gene: TRBV18; CDR3aa: CASSPPLHGGLFF; CDR3nt: TGTGCCAGCTCACCACCACTCCATGGGGGCTTGTTCTTC
j_gene: TRBJ2-7; d_gene: .; abundance: few; v_gene: TRBV20-1; CDR3aa: CSARGPQSYEQYF; CDR3nt: TGCAGTGCTAGAGGACCCCAATCCTACGAGCAGTACTTC
j_gene: TRBJ2-1; d_gene: TRBD2; abundance: many; v_gene: TRBV5-1; CDR3aa: CARSGGGHNEQFF; CDR3nt: TGCGCCAGAAGCGGGGGTGGACACAATGAGCAGTTCTTC
j_gene: TRBJ1-2; d_gene: TRBD1; abundance: many; v_gene: TRBV5-1; CDR3aa: CASSKDRGGNYGYTF; CDR3nt: TGCGCCAGCAGCAAAGACAGGGGAGGTAACTATGGCTACACCTTC
j_gene: TRBJ2-1; d_gene: TRBD2; abundance: medium-sized; v_gene: TRBV20-1; CDR3aa: CSAPTGGRNHNEQFF; CDR3nt: TGCAGTGCTCCCACTGGCGGGAGAAACCACAATGAGCAGTTCTTC
j_gene: TRBJ2-1; d_gene: TRBD1; abundance: many; v_gene: TRBV12-5; CDR3aa: CASGLADRRNEQFF; CDR3nt: TGTGCTAGTGGTTTGGCGGACAGGAGAAATGAGCAGTTCTTC
j_gene: TRBJ1-2; d_gene: TRBD1; abundance: many; v_gene: TRBV5-5; CDR3aa: CASSLSGQGTYGYTF; CDR3nt: TGTGCCAGCAGCTTATCGGGACAGGGCACCTATGGCTACACCTTC
j_gene: TRBJ2-3; d_gene: TRBD2; abundance: many; v_gene: TRBV10-3; CDR3aa: CAISDLAGADTQYF; CDR3nt: TGTGCCATCAGTGATCTAGCGGGAGCAGATACGCAGTATTTT
j_gene: TRBJ2-3; d_gene: TRBD2; abundance: .; v_gene: TRBV5-1; CDR3aa: CASSLVGSGHTDTQYF; CDR3nt: TGCGCCAGCAGCTTGGTCGGTAGCGGGCACACAGATACGCAGTATTTT
j_gene: TRBJ2-7; d_gene: TRBD2; abundance: few; v_gene: TRBV28; CDR3aa: CASSSAGYYEQYF; CDR3nt: TGTGCCAGCAGTTCAGCGGGATACTACGAGCAGTACTTC
j_gene: TRBJ1-3; d_gene: TRBD1; abundance: many; v_gene: TRBV5-1; CDR3aa: CASRGTGDGNTIYF; CDR3nt: TGCGCCAGCAGAGGGACAGGGGACGGAAACACCATATATTTT
j_gene: TRBJ1-1; d_gene: .; abundance: many; v_gene: TRBV28; CDR3aa: CASSYAMVDTEAFF; CDR3nt: TGTGCCAGCAGTTATGCGATGGTGGACACTGAAGCTTTCTTT
j_gene: TRBJ2-2; d_gene: .; abundance: .; v_gene: TRBV5-6; CDR3aa: CASSLPGVERGELFF; CDR3nt: TGTGCCAGCAGCTTGCCGGGGGTAGAACGCGGGGAGCTGTTTTTT
j_gene: TRBJ1-1; d_gene: TRBD1; abundance: .; v_gene: TRBV5-1; CDR3aa: CASSPGTGRWLMDTEAFF; CDR3nt: TGCGCCAGCAGCCCCGGGACAGGGAGATGGTTAATGGACACTGAAGCTTTCTTT
j_gene: TRBJ2-3; d_gene: .; abundance: medium-sized; v_gene: TRBV5-6; CDR3aa: CASSETGSTDTQYF; CDR3nt: TGTGCCAGCAGCGAAACAGGGTCAACAGATACGCAGTATTTT
j_gene: TRBJ1-1; d_gene: TRBD1; abundance: medium-sized; v_gene: TRBV29-1; CDR3aa: CSAGDRVNTEAFF; CDR3nt: TGCAGCGCTGGGGACAGGGTTAACACTGAAGCTTTCTTT
j_gene: TRBJ2-7; d_gene: .; abundance: many; v_gene: TRBV12-3/TRBV12-4; CDR3aa: CASSLYRNYEQYF; CDR3nt: TGTGCCAGCAGTCTATATCGAAACTACGAGCAGTACTTC
j_gene: TRBJ2-7; d_gene: TRBD2; abundance: many; v_gene: TRBV20-1; CDR3aa: CSARESSGRPYEQYF; CDR3nt: TGCAGTGCTAGAGAATCTAGCGGGAGACCCTACGAGCAGTACTTC
j_gene: TRBJ2-4; d_gene: .; abundance: many; v_gene: TRBV7-3; CDR3aa: CASSRLAKCSKNIQYF; CDR3nt: TGTGCCAGCAGCCGTCTAGCGAAATGTTCCAAAAACATTCAGTACTTC
j_gene: TRBJ2-3; d_gene: TRBD1; abundance: medium-sized; v_gene: TRBV5-1; CDR3aa: CASSLTGFSTDTQYF; CDR3nt: TGCGCCAGCAGCCTGACAGGGTTTAGCACAGATACGCAGTATTTT
j_gene: TRBJ2-3; d_gene: .; abundance: many; v_gene: TRBV7-9; CDR3aa: CASTPGANTQYF; CDR3nt: TGTGCCAGCACCCCGGGGGCCAATACGCAGTATTTT
j_gene: TRBJ2-1; d_gene: TRBD2; abundance: .; v_gene: TRBV3-1; CDR3aa: CASSQDSGLAGGEQFF; CDR3nt: TGTGCCAGCAGCCAAGATTCCGGACTAGCGGGCGGTGAGCAGTTCTTC
j_gene: TRBJ2-3; d_gene: TRBD2; abundance: once; v_gene: TRBV6-1; CDR3aa: CASSEPGTSGSGGF; CDR3nt: TGTGCCAGCAGTGAACCCGGGACTAGCGGGAGCGGGGGGTTT
j_gene: TRBJ2-2; d_gene: .; abundance: few; v_gene: TRBV18; CDR3aa: CASSQQGRYTGELFF; CDR3nt: TGTGCCAGCTCACAACAGGGTCGGTACACCGGGGAGCTGTTTTTT
j_gene: TRBJ1-4; d_gene: .; abundance: .; v_gene: TRBV11-2; CDR3aa: CASSLVGTPNEKLFF; CDR3nt: TGTGCCAGCAGCTTAGTAGGCACGCCAAATGAAAAACTGTTTTTT
j_gene: TRBJ1-5; d_gene: .; abundance: many; v_gene: TRBV5-8; CDR3aa: CASSSTTQTQHF; CDR3nt: TGTGCCAGCAGCTCGACCACCCAAACCCAGCATTTT
j_gene: TRBJ1-2; d_gene: .; abundance: .; v_gene: TRBV5-4; CDR3aa: CASTITGMDGYTF; CDR3nt: TGTGCCAGCACCATTACAGGGATGGATGGCTACACCTTC
j_gene: TRBJ2-3; d_gene: .; abundance: many; v_gene: TRBV20-1; CDR3aa: CSARDHAAATFTDTQYF; CDR3nt: TGCAGTGCTAGAGATCACGCAGCGGCAACTTTCACAGATACGCAGTATTTT
j_gene: TRBJ2-5; d_gene: TRBD1; abundance: many; v_gene: TRBV9; CDR3aa: CASSVGDSTYQETQYF; CDR3nt: TGTGCCAGCAGCGTAGGGGACAGTACGTACCAAGAGACCCAGTACTTC
j_gene: TRBJ2-7; d_gene: TRBD2; abundance: many; v_gene: TRBV27; CDR3aa: CASSFSGSPYEQYF; CDR3nt: TGTGCCAGCAGTTTCAGCGGGAGTCCCTACGAGCAGTACTTC
j_gene: TRBJ2-7; d_gene: TRBD2; abundance: many; v_gene: TRBV20-1; CDR3aa: CSATDRLAGSYEQYF; CDR3nt: TGCAGTGCTACGGACAGACTAGCGGGGTCCTACGAGCAGTACTTC
j_gene: TRBJ1-4; d_gene: .; abundance: many; v_gene: TRBV28; CDR3aa: CASSPTGGVNEKLFF; CDR3nt: TGTGCCAGCAGTCCCACCGGGGGTGTGAATGAAAAACTGTTTTTT
j_gene: TRBJ2-2; d_gene: .; abundance: many; v_gene: TRBV29-1; CDR3aa: CSASRSLGTGELFF; CDR3nt: TGCAGCGCTAGTAGGTCTCTGGGCACCGGGGAGCTGTTTTTT
j_gene: TRBJ1-3; d_gene: .; abundance: many; v_gene: TRBV24-1; CDR3aa: CATSVTGESSGNTIYF; CDR3nt: TGTGCCACCAGTGTCACCGGAGAGTCGTCTGGAAACACCATATATTTT
j_gene: TRBJ1-1; d_gene: .; abundance: few; v_gene: TRBV7-8; CDR3aa: CASSLDGGAGSTEAFF; CDR3nt: TGTGCCAGCAGCTTAGATGGGGGAGCGGGGAGCACTGAAGCTTTCTTT
j_gene: TRBJ1-5; d_gene: .; abundance: .; v_gene: TRBV29-1; CDR3aa: CSVEADGNQPQHF; CDR3nt: TGCAGCGTTGAGGCCGACGGTAATCAGCCCCAGCATTTT
j_gene: TRBJ2-7; d_gene: TRBD2; abundance: many; v_gene: TRBV11-2; CDR3aa: CASSQPGLAGHYEQYF; CDR3nt: TGTGCCAGCAGCCAACCGGGACTAGCGGGACACTACGAGCAGTACTTC
j_gene: TRBJ2-3; d_gene: .; abundance: .; v_gene: TRBV12-3/TRBV12-4; CDR3aa: CASSTSGTPTDTQYF; CDR3nt: TGTGCCAGCAGTACCTCCGGGACCCCTACAGATACGCAGTATTTT
j_gene: TRBJ1-2; d_gene: TRBD1; abundance: .; v_gene: TRBV6-5; CDR3aa: CASSYDDRGGYGYTF; CDR3nt: TGTGCCAGCAGTTACGACGACAGGGGCGGGTATGGCTACACCTTC
j_gene: TRBJ1-2; d_gene: TRBD1; abundance: medium-sized; v_gene: TRBV29-1; CDR3aa: CSVAVEENRDRGGGYTF; CDR3nt: TGCAGCGTTGCCGTCGAGGAGAACCGGGACAGGGGTGGTGGCTACACCTTC
j_gene: TRBJ1-3; d_gene: .; abundance: many; v_gene: TRBV21-1; CDR3aa: CASSTPGLYF; CDR3nt: TGTGCCAGCAGCACTCCGGGCCTATATTTT